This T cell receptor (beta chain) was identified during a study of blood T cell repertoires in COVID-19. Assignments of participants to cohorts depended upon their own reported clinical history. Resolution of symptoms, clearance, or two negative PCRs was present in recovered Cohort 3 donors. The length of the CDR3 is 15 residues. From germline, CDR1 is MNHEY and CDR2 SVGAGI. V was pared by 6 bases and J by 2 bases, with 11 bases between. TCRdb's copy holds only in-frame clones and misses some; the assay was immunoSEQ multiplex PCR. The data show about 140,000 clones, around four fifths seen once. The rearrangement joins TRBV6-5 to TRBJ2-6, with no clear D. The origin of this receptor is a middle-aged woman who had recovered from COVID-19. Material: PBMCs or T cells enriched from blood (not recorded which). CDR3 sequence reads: CASSRDLTGANVLTF. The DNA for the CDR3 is TGTGCCAGCAGCCGCGACTTGACTGGGGCCAACGTCCTGACTTTC.